This TCR beta chain comes out of a study of shared clonotypes between healthy human individuals. Study context: Each donor contributed plates that comprised three CD4 naive, three CD4 memory, two CD8 naive and one CD8 memory. Study outcomes and limitations: A handful of donors showed sharing of approximately 5% of naive CD4 clonotypes.

A CD45RA+ naive subset and a CD45RA-negative memory subset were split from CD4+ cells. About this clone itself: Its target is unknown.

The ends were cut back, 8 bases at V and 0 bases at J, with 11 bases in the middle. This CDR3 comprises 14 residues. The germline CDR1 and CDR2 sequences are MDHEN and SYDVKM. Profiled with immunoSEQ multiplex PCR; TCRdb holds only in-frame clones, not every one. The table lists over a million clones, over 95% of them singletons, with roughly 1.2% in the top ten. V gene TRBV28 combines with J gene TRBJ2-1; possibly TRBD2 for D (5 bases). The sample was naive CD4+ T cells sorted from blood. Indicated subset: CD45RA+ positively selected. The receptor was isolated from a man aged 30-40 years in good health. CDR3 nucleotide sequence: TGTGCCAGCGCTCGGGGTTCCTCCTACAATGAGCAGTTCTTC. It encodes CASARGSSYNEQFF.